Described below is a single TCR beta chain sequence and its context. The antigen is unknown. A read error may produce the germline difference seen at one junction end. Germline V gene sequence: CDR1 DFQATT, CDR2 SNEGSKA (reference sequence). The CDR3 consists of 13 residues. The sample is drawn from a study of CD8 T cells in ankylosing spondylitis. The study, taken as a whole, reports: Among TCR beta sequences, a motif of eight highly homologous variants appeared characteristic of ankylosing spondylitis blood.

MiXCR, applied by TCRdb to the 5' RACE reads, yields one record per CDR3 protein. The sample contains 350,000 to 450,000 distinct CDR3 sequences, roughly 26% of which appear only once. The chain recombines TRBV20-1 with TRBJ2-5; D unresolved. The specimen was blood, either unsorted or a sorted T cell fraction (not recorded which). The source of this sequence is a male donor with ankylosing spondylitis. This CDR3 is CSARRGVWETQYF. CDR3 sequence (DNA): TGCAGCGCTAGGCGTGGAGTGTGGGAGACCCAGTACTTC.